Below, 14 T cell receptor beta chains from the same sample are listed, as sequenced in a study of blood T cell repertoires in COVID-19. Assay: immunoSEQ multiplex PCR; the TCRdb copy retains only in-frame clones and omits some. The sample shows fewer than 30,000 clones, approximately 85% of them seen only once. The source material was peripheral blood. Source of these receptors: a woman older than 75 with COVID-19, enrolled during active disease.

The chain couples TRBV23-1 to TRBJ1-2; the D gene is possibly TRBD1 (6 bases). TRBV23-1 is an open reading frame, and its role is uncertain. Trimming took off 8 bases at V and 6 bases at J, with 16 bases between the two ends. There are 13 residues in the CDR3. This chain's CDR3 is CASERQAGDGYTF. Here the CDR3 DNA reads TGCGCCAGCGAGCGACAGGCTGGAGATGGCTACACCTTC.

CDR3 sequence (DNA): TGTGCCAGCAGCTTAGCGGGGACAGGGGTTAGCTATGGCTACACCTTC. This encodes CASSLAGTGVSYGYTF. This sequence joins TRBV7-2 and TRBJ1-2, with 10 bases fitting TRBD1. This CDR3 region has 16 residues. The V segment lost 0 bases and the J segment 4 bases; nucleotides outside the gene matches: 5. The V gene's germline CDR1 is SGHTA and CDR2 FQGNSA.

The chain joins TRBV6-1 to TRBJ2-4; D perhaps matches TRBD1 (5 bases). The CDR3 has 18 amino acids. V lost 0 bases to trimming and J lost 0 bases, with 15 bases between them. Per germline, CDR1 MNHNS and CDR2 SASEGT. CDR3 DNA sequence: TGTGCCAGCAGTGAAGCGCCAGGACACCGCTCAGCCAAAAACATTCAGTACTTC. It encodes CASSEAPGHRSAKNIQYF.

The rearrangement joins TRBV5-1 to TRBJ2-6; D perhaps matches TRBD1 (6 bases). Trimming took off 0 bases at V and 8 bases at J, with 12 bases between the two ends. The V gene's germline CDR1 is SGHRS and CDR2 YFSETQ. The CDR3 is 15 amino acids. CDR3 sequence (DNA): TGCGCCAGCAGCTTGGGGCCAGGGGAATCCAACGTCCTGACTTTC. Translating gives CASSLGPGESNVLTF.

This rearrangement joins TRBV27 to TRBJ1-1; D is perhaps TRBD1 (5 bases). This CDR3 comprises 15 residues. CDR1 is MNHEY, CDR2 SMNVEV, per germline (reference sequence). V lost 6 bases and J 1 base, leaving 15 bases between the germline ends. The CDR3 DNA follows: TGTGCCAGCAGCCGAACGTGGACAAAGAACACTGAAGCTTTCTTT. This codes for CASSRTWTKNTEAFF.

The V gene is TRBV5-6, the J gene TRBJ2-1; 8 bases are a match to TRBD2. CDR1 is SGHDT and CDR2 is YYEEEE in the germline V gene. The CDR3 loop spans 18 amino acids. V lost 4 bases to trimming and J lost 6 bases; unmatched junction nucleotides: 18. The chain's CDR3 is CASSELGLANDRVNEQFF. CDR3 DNA: TGTGCCAGCAGCGAGTTAGGACTAGCTAATGATAGGGTCAATGAGCAGTTCTTC. Full variable domain (missing parts from reference TRBV5-6 and TRBJ2-1): DAGVTQSPTHLIKTRGQQVTLRCSPKSGHDTVSWYQQALGQGPQFIFQYYEEEERQRGNFPDRFSGHQFPNYSSELNVNALLLGDSALYLCASSELGLANDRVNEQFFGPGTRLTVL.

The chain joins TRBV5-1 to TRBJ2-1; 9 bases are a match to TRBD2. CDR3 length equals 15 residues. Germline values: CDR1 SGHRS, CDR2 YFSETQ. The junction had 6 bases not matched to a gene; V was cut back by 3 bases and J by 5 bases. The CDR3 DNA follows: TGCGCCAGCAGCTGGCTGGCGGGGGGGAACAATGAGCAGTTCTTC. Its translation: CASSWLAGGNNEQFF.

V is TRBV28 and J is TRBJ2-7; 8 bases match TRBD2. The CDR3 is 13 amino acids. The junction had 2 bases not matched to a gene; V was cut back by 7 bases and J by 0 bases. CDR1 and CDR2 (germline): MDHEN, SYDVKM. CDR3 sequence reads: CASTAGGSYEQYF. For the CDR3, the DNA is TGTGCCAGCACGGCGGGGGGCTCCTACGAGCAGTACTTC.

This chain uses TRBV5-1 with TRBJ1-1; D remains unclear. The CDR3 has 17 amino acids. The ends were cut back, 0 bases at V and 2 bases at J, with 17 bases in the middle. Germline V gives CDR1 SGHRS, CDR2 YFSETQ. Written as DNA, the CDR3 is TGCGCCAGCAGCTTGGCCCTCGGAGGTGGCGGCAACACTGAAGCTTTCTTT. Residues: CASSLALGGGGNTEAFF.

Only one count was recorded for this clone. The chain joins TRBV9 to TRBJ1-3; D is ambiguous. CDR3 length: 14 amino acids. Deletions cut 1 base from V and 7 bases from J, with 12 bases between. Germline values: CDR1 SGDLS, CDR2 YYNGEE. CDR3 nucleotide sequence: TGTGCCAGCAGCGTATTCGACGGAGAGAACACCATATATTTT. Translation: CASSVFDGENTIYF.

This chain joins TRBV19 and TRBJ1-4; a weak D match, TRBD1 (5 bases). Germline CDR1 is LNHDA and CDR2 is SQIVND (reference sequence). The V end was cut by 4 bases, the J end by 7 bases, with 10 bases between. This CDR3 contains 13 residues. The CDR3 loop is CASSTGRSEKLFF. The CDR3 DNA sequence: TGTGCCAGTAGTACAGGGAGGAGTGAAAAACTGTTTTTT.

CDR3 sequence reads: CASSVRSGRDNEQFF. CDR3 coding DNA: TGTGCCAGCAGTGTGCGTAGCGGGAGGGACAATGAGCAGTTCTTC. The chain couples TRBV2 to TRBJ2-1, with 11 nucleotides matching TRBD2. V gave up 4 bases and J gave up 5 bases; unmatched junction bases: 4. The length of the CDR3 is 15 residues. From germline, CDR1 is SNHLY and CDR2 FYNNEI.

This clone appeared a few times. The V and J genes are TRBV7-2 and TRBJ2-2; D unresolved. The germline CDR1 and CDR2 sequences are SGHTA and FQGNSA. The CDR3 is 15 amino acids. Trimming removed 1 base at V and 6 bases at J, with 12 bases between. The CDR3 region has the DNA TGTGCCAGCAGCTTAGACCCCTCTAGATCCGGGGAGCTGTTTTTT. Protein sequence: CASSLDPSRSGELFF.

The chain uses TRBV12-5 and TRBJ1-1; a possible D gene is TRBD1 (6 bases). The CDR3 contains 13 residues. Between the trimmed V and J ends, which lost 1 base and 3 bases, there was a span of 6 bases. Germline V gene sequence: CDR1 LGHNT, CDR2 FRNRAP. The CDR3 nucleotides are TGTGCTAGTGGTTTGGGGGGGCACACTGAAGCTTTCTTT. Amino acids: CASGLGGHTEAFF. Combining the CDR3 with reference TRBV12-5 and TRBJ1-1 gives the whole variable domain DARVTQTPRHKVTEMGQEVTMRCQPILGHNTVFWYRQTMMQGLELLAYFRNRAPLDDSGMPKDRFSAEMPDATLATLKIQPSEPRDSAVYFCASGLGGHTEAFFGQGTRLTVV.